One sample yielded the 14 T cell receptor beta chains listed below, sequenced in a study of blood T cell repertoires in COVID-19. The data were produced by immunoSEQ multiplex PCR, yet TCRdb's version contains in-frame clones alone and is incomplete. The profile covers about 21,000 clones, with nearly 90% appearing a single time and 25% to 30% taken by the ten largest. The source material was peripheral blood. These receptors originate from a human donor with active COVID-19. The donor label of this sample is uncertain.

The J gene is TRBJ1-3, the V gene TRBV10-3; possibly TRBD1 for D (5 bases). The CDR3 consists of 12 residues. From germline, CDR1 is ENHRY and CDR2 SYGVKD. Trimming left V 9 bases short and J 4 bases short, with 10 bases between. The CDR3 protein is CAIYRGGNTIYF. DNA for the CDR3: TGTGCCATTTATCGGGGGGGAAACACCATATATTTT.

This chain uses TRBV7-9 with TRBJ2-7, with TRBD1 as a possible D gene (5 bases). The V gene lost 5 bases and the J gene lost 0 bases, with 17 bases spanning the gap. The V gene's germline CDR1 is SEHNR and CDR2 FQNEAQ (reference sequence). This CDR3 comprises 16 residues. DNA for the CDR3: TGTGCCAGCAGCCGCCCTCCTGGACAACTCTCCTACGAGCAGTACTTC. Residues: CASSRPPGQLSYEQYF.

V and J are TRBV3-1 (or the pseudogene TRBV3-2) and TRBJ2-7, with TRBD2 matching 7 bases. Germline-derived CDR1 and CDR2 are LGHDT and YNNKEL (reference sequence). The CDR3 has 12 amino acids. Trimming cost V 1 base and J 6 bases; bases outside gene matches: 0. CDR3 sequence: CASSQGGGEQYF. The CDR3 DNA reads TGTGCCAGCAGCCAAGGGGGGGGCGAGCAGTACTTC.

The rearrangement uses TRBV7-2 and TRBJ2-3, with D possibly TRBD1 on 6 matching bases. The germline V and J ends were trimmed by 5 bases and 6 bases, with 15 bases remaining between them. The germline V gene has CDR1 SGHTA and CDR2 FQGNSA. The CDR3 is 14 residues long. Written as DNA, the CDR3 is TGTGCCAGCAGCCAGAATACAGGGATGGATACGCAGTATTTT. Residues: CASSQNTGMDTQYF.

The sample holds one count of this clone. J is TRBJ2-7 and V is TRBV11-1; 8 bases match TRBD1. Trimming removed 1 base from V and 5 bases from J; junction bases left unmatched: 7. CDR1 is SGHAT, CDR2 FQDESV, per germline (reference sequence). The CDR3 extends over 15 amino acids. CDR3 DNA sequence: TGTGCCAGCAGCTTAGTTTGGACAGGGTACGACGAGCAGTACTTC. Translated: CASSLVWTGYDEQYF.

V usage is TRBV14 and J usage is TRBJ2-1, with D possibly TRBD2 on 5 matching bases. V was cut by 2 bases and J by 10 bases, with 21 bases left in between. The CDR3 loop spans 16 amino acids. Germline CDR1 SGHDN, CDR2 FVKESK. CDR3 DNA sequence: TGTGCCAGCAGCCAATTATCCCCGCCTCGGGCGGGCGAGCAGTTCTTC. Residues: CASSQLSPPRAGEQFF.

J is TRBJ2-3 and V is TRBV21-1; the table names TRBD2, a call not compared with the DNA. TRBV21-1 counts as a pseudogene. There are 11 residues in the CDR3. CDR3 residues: CASPPRHTQYF. The CDR3 DNA is TGTGCCAGCCCTCCTAGGCATACGCAGTATTTT.

The chain combines TRBV4-3 with TRBJ2-1; possibly TRBD2 for D (6 bases). CDR1 and CDR2 (germline): LGHNA, YSLEER. CDR3 size: 15 residues. The V and J ends lost 1 base and 4 bases respectively, with 11 bases between them. The DNA for the CDR3 is TGCGCCAGCAGCCAAGTCACTAGCAGTTACAATGAGCAGTTCTTC. This codes for CASSQVTSSYNEQFF.

The chain couples TRBV4-3 to TRBJ2-7; TRBD1 aligns across 9 bases. CDR1 and CDR2 from the germline V gene are LGHNA and YSLEER. J gave up 6 bases and V 6 bases, and 12 bases lay outside the gene matches. There are 15 residues in the CDR3. The CDR3: CASSSSTGGGGEQYF. The CDR3 DNA reads as TGCGCCAGCAGTTCCTCAACAGGGGGCGGGGGCGAGCAGTACTTC.

V and J are TRBV19 and TRBJ2-4; D is undetermined. CDR1 LNHDA and CDR2 SQIVND come from the germline V gene (reference sequence). CDR3 length: 15 amino acids. V shed 4 bases and J shed 0 bases, with 10 bases lying between them. The CDR3 sequence is CASSTGNLAKNIQYF. CDR3 sequence (DNA): TGTGCCAGTAGTACCGGTAACCTAGCCAAAAACATTCAGTACTTC. Drawing the rest from reference TRBV19 and TRBJ2-4, the complete variable domain is DGGITQSPKYLFRKEGQNVTLSCEQNLNHDAMYWYRQDPGQGLRLIYYSQIVNDFQKGDIAEGYSVSREKKESFPLTVTSAQKNPTAFYLCASSTGNLAKNIQYFGAGTRLSVL.

The J gene is TRBJ1-5, the V gene TRBV1; the table gives TRBD1 as D, unverified against the DNA. TRBV1 is a known pseudogene. This CDR3 is 15 amino acids long. The chain's CDR3 is CTSSQATGRPGPQHF. The DNA of the CDR3 is TGCACCAGCAGCCAGGCTACAGGGCGCCCTGGGCCCCAGCATTTT.

This clone was seen a single time. The V gene is TRBV11-3, the J gene TRBJ1-1, with TRBD1 identical over 7 bases. CDR1 and CDR2 (germline): SGHNT, YENEEA. The CDR3 extends over 13 amino acids. The V and J ends lost 4 bases and 8 bases, in that order; junction bases with no gene match: 7. CDR3 coding DNA: TGTGCCAGCAGCTCGGCGACAGGGCCAGAAGCTTTCTTT. Translated, it gives CASSSATGPEAFF.

The chain employs TRBV13 and TRBJ1-3; D may be TRBD1 (5 bases). CDR3 length: 15 amino acids. Per germline, CDR1 PRHDT and CDR2 FYEKMQ (reference sequence). Trimming removed 4 bases at V and 2 bases at J, with 12 bases between. CDR3 coding DNA: TGTGCCAGCAGCTCCCCGACAGTCACTGGAAACACCATATATTTT. This encodes CASSSPTVTGNTIYF.

This chain uses TRBV11-2 with TRBJ1-3, with D possibly matching TRBD1 (5 bases). The ends were cut back, 0 bases at V and 2 bases at J, with 8 bases in the middle. The CDR3 is 15 residues long. Per germline, CDR1 SGHAT and CDR2 FQNNGV. In nucleotides, the CDR3 is TGTGCCAGCAGCTTAGAAGGAGGGGCTGGAAACACCATATATTTT. Translated: CASSLEGGAGNTIYF. The full variable domain, in which reference TRBV11-2 and TRBJ1-3 provide the parts outside the CDR3, is EAGVAQSPRYKIIEKRQSVAFWCNPISGHATLYWYQQILGQGPKLLIQFQNNGVVDDSQLPKDRFSAERLKGVDSTLKIQPAKLEDSAVYLCASSLEGGAGNTIYFGEGSWLTVV.